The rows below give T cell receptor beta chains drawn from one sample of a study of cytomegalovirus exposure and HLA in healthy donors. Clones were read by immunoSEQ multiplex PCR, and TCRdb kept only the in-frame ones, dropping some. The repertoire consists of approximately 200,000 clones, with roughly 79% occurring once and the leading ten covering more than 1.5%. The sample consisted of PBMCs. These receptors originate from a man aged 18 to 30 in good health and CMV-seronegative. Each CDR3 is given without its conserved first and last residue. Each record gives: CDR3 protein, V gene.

ASSDRRGNGYT,TRBV2
SFPGAPTDTQY,TRBV29-1
ASSQVEAASTDTQY,TRBV4-2
ASSAAAGVHHEQF,TRBV2
ASSQGQEHSGVLT,TRBV5-4
ASSSRTPGLGSHEQY,TRBV7-2
ASSGTKTNTEAF,TRBV18
ASSFGDRGGYGYT,TRBV5-1
ATSRPKEKLF,TRBV15
ASSLYRGATEAF,TRBV5-1
ASSREAGTGFGDEQY,TRBV19
ASRGTGGVQPQH,TRBV2
ASSPQGGFNTEAF,TRBV27
ASFGTSGRLGEQY,TRBV28
SSSRTGTDNQPQH,TRBV7-9
SASPGAEAF,TRBV20-1
ASSSTESRVAF,TRBV7-8
AWSSGGNGGYT,TRBV30
ASSLELGGYNEQF,TRBV11-3
AWSLGQGWTPLH,TRBV30
ASANLAGDQETQY,TRBV12-5
ASGSGPYEQY,TRBV7-3
ATSPRNRGGYGYT,TRBV15
AGYIRPQGLPYEQY,TRBV27
ASSEDRVQETQY,TRBV2
ASSLGGGRETQY,TRBV11-2
AISESGGVQPQH,TRBV10-3
ASSPVGQPQH,TRBV6-6
ASSQGQGEGNTIY,TRBV11-3
ASSFSAGGPVHEQY,TRBV5-6
ASSLEGGSSYEQY,TRBV7-2
ASSIGQASSYEQY,TRBV19
AWTGGETQY,TRBV30
ASSLEPTSTDTQY,TRBV5-1
SVFGGRGTEAF,TRBV29-1
ASSQVGGTGINTEAF,TRBV14
ASSPGTGGIRNQPQH,TRBV18
ASTSTDYGYT,TRBV6-1
ASSLGLSYEQY,TRBV27
ASSQGGTSGSYNEQF,TRBV4-2
ASSLGGSHTGELF,TRBV28
AYHGTGNSGNTIY,TRBV30
ASNQGSSGNTIY,TRBV9
AWSLTGGEQY,TRBV30
ASSYEGYTEAF,TRBV6-5
ASSQGQGYGYT,TRBV28
ASSLRKHEQY,TRBV7-8
ASSLGSNSPLH,TRBV7-3
ASSLSSGPQETQY,TRBV11-3
ASSYSTSVGGTQY,TRBV6-8
ASSLGGVEREQY,TRBV5-4
AWAGENYGYT,TRBV30
ASSLRHENTEAF,TRBV11-3
ASSLTSGGYNEQF,TRBV11-3
ASSPSGSSYEQY,TRBV28